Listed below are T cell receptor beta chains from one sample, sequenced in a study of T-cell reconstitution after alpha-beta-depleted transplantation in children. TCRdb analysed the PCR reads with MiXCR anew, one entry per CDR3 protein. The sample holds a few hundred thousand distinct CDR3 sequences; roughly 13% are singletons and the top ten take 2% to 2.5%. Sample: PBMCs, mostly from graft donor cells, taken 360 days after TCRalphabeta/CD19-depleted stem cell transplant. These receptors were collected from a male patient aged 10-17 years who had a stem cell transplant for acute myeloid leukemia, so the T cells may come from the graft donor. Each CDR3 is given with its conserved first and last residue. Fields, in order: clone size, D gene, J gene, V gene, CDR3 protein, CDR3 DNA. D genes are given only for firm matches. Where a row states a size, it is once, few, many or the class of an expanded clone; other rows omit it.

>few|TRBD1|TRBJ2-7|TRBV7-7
CASIQTGVGYEQYF
TGTGCTAGCATCCAGACAGGGGTGGGCTACGAGCAGTACTTC
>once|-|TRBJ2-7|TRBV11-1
CASSLRLARDSATYEQYF
TGTGCCAGCAGCTTACGGCTAGCGCGGGACAGCGCTACCTACGAGCAGTACTTC
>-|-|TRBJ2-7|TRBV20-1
CSLGRGTYEQYF
TGCTCCCTCGGGCGGGGTACCTACGAGCAGTACTTC
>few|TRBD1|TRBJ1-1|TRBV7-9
CASSVGQGDLCEAFF
TGTGCCAGCAGCGTAGGACAGGGGGATCTCTGTGAAGCTTTCTTT
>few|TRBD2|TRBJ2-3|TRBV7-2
CASSLGTSGAGRDTQYF
TGTGCCAGCAGCTTGGGGACTAGCGGAGCCGGAAGGGATACGCAGTATTTT
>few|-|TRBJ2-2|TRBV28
CASSLTPGWNTGELFF
TGTGCCAGCAGTTTAACCCCAGGGTGGAACACCGGGGAGCTGTTTTTT
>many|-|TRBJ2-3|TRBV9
CASSVGRTDTQYF
TGTGCCAGCAGCGTCGGACGCACAGATACGCAGTATTTT
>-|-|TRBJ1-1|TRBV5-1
CASSLGKSGTEAFF
TGCGCCAGCAGCTTGGGGAAATCAGGGACTGAAGCTTTCTTT
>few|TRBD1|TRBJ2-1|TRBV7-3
CASSFGTGGHNEQFF
TGTGCCAGCAGCTTCGGGACAGGGGGCCACAATGAGCAGTTCTTC
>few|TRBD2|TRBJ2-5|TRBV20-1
CSAPRGLLGGGVQETQYF
TGCAGTGCTCCTCGTGGTTTGTTGGGGGGAGGGGTCCAAGAGACCCAGTACTTC
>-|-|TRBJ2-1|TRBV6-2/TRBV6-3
CASKQGLPLREQFF
TGTGCCAGCAAACAGGGACTACCCTTACGTGAGCAGTTCTTC
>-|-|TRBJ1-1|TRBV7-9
CASSSEREGTEAFF
TGTGCCAGCAGCTCCGAGAGGGAGGGGACTGAAGCTTTCTTT
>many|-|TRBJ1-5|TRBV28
CATRGHRGNQPQHF
TGTGCCACAAGGGGTCACAGGGGCAATCAGCCCCAGCATTTT
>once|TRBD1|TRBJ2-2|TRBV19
CASSTDRAYGELFF
TGTGCCAGTAGTACCGACAGGGCTTACGGGGAGCTGTTTTTT
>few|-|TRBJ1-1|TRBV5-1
CASSLAGLGGNTEAFF
TGCGCCAGCAGCTTGGCCGGTCTGGGGGGCAACACTGAAGCTTTCTTT
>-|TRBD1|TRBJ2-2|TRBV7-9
CASLPGQGGTGELFF
TGTGCCAGCCTGCCGGGACAGGGCGGAACCGGGGAGCTGTTTTTT
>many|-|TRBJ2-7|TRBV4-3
CASSQDRRGYEQYF
TGCGCCAGCAGCCAAGATCGTAGGGGCTACGAGCAGTACTTC